This T cell receptor (beta chain) was captured by sequencing in a study of control samples from healthy donors and cancer patients. The table came from immunoSEQ multiplex PCR; TCRdb's copy has only in-frame clones and leaves some out. The table includes some 120,000 clones, 88% detected once. A few counts support this clone. CDR3 size: 17 residues. Looked up from germline, CDR1 is GTSNPN and CDR2 is SVGIG (reference sequence). V gave up 4 bases and J gave up 0 bases, with 16 bases separating them. The specimen sequenced was blood. This TCR was sampled from a man aged 50 or older in good health. V and J are TRBV30 and TRBJ1-6; possibly TRBD1 for D (5 bases). The CDR3 loop is CAWNDLSGSSYNSPLHF. CDR3 nucleotides: TGTGCCTGGAACGATTTATCAGGGAGCTCCTATAATTCACCCCTCCACTTT.